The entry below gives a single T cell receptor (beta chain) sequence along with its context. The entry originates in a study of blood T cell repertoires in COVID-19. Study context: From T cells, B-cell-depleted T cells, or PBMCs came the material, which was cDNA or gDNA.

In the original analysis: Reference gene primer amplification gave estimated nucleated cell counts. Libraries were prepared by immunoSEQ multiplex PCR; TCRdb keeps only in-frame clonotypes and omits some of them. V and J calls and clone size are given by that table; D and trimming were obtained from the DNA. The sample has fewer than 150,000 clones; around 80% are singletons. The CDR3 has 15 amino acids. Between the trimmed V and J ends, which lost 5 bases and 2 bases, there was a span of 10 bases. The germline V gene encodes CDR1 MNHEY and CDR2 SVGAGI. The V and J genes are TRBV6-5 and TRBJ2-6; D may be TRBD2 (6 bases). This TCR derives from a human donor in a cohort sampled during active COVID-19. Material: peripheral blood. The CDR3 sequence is CASSTSGPGANVLTF. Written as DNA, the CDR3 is TGTGCCAGCAGTACCAGCGGGCCTGGGGCCAACGTCCTGACTTTC.